The rows below give T cell receptor beta chains drawn from one sample of a study of cytomegalovirus exposure and HLA in healthy donors. Data came from immunoSEQ multiplex PCR; TCRdb stores just in-frame clones and leaves some out. The table shows around 150,000 clones, with about 75% occurring only once. Sequenced sample: PBMCs. These TCRs come from a woman in her 40s in good health and CMV-seronegative. CDR3s leave out the opening cysteine and the closing phenylalanine or tryptophan. The order of the fields is V gene, J gene, CDR3 length, CDR3 protein.

>TRBV5-8|TRBJ1-1|11
ASVIVTSIRAF
>TRBV6-5|TRBJ2-7|12
ASSYSQGTVEQY
>TRBV7-9|TRBJ1-4|13
ASSLGGPTNEKLF
>TRBV5-1|TRBJ1-2|11
ASSLGPRDGYT
>TRBV5-8|TRBJ2-5|13
ASSLLGQGLETQY
>TRBV4-3|TRBJ1-4|14
ASSQDRRQGIEKLF
>TRBV5-1|TRBJ2-7|12
ASSLEGLAYEQY
>TRBV4-1|TRBJ2-7|14
ASSQPPPGQEYEQY
>TRBV6-1|TRBJ1-1|11
ASTGRGSVKAF
>TRBV18|TRBJ1-4|15
ASSPRGTDWANEKLF
>TRBV29-1|TRBJ1-4|11
SVEQGADEKLF
>TRBV7-9|TRBJ2-7|13
ASSPSGTVVYEQY
>TRBV11-2|TRBJ2-3|13
ASSLDLREGDTQY
>TRBV30|TRBJ2-3|16
AWSVFRTEQASTDTQY
>TRBV27|TRBJ1-3|11
ASRKSSGNTIY
>TRBV10-3|TRBJ1-5|10
AISTVNQPQH
>TRBV10-2|TRBJ2-4|19
ASSPTIRGLAGGEAKNIQY
>TRBV6-5|TRBJ1-3|14
ASSYSRQSSGNTIY
>TRBV7-2|TRBJ2-2|15
ASSLARASGGPGELF
>TRBV27|TRBJ2-7|13
ASSGQPSSSYEQY
>TRBV28|TRBJ1-2|12
ASSFNPGNYGYT
>TRBV28|TRBJ1-5|12
ASSRERGNQPQH
>TRBV7-2|TRBJ1-2|11
ASSIQANYGYT
>TRBV7-9|TRBJ1-2|13
AKETPQGSACGYT
>TRBV5-1|TRBJ1-1|11
ASSFWETTEAF
>TRBV5-1|TRBJ1-6|14
ASSAGAGQGDSPLH
>TRBV7-9|TRBJ1-3|13
ASRPTGSSGNTIY
>TRBV20-1|TRBJ1-2|9
SARTGYGYT
>TRBV29-1|TRBJ2-7|9
SVGQSNQQY
>TRBV25-1|TRBJ2-7|12
ASSEPDRVYEQY
>TRBV7-9|TRBJ1-4|12
ATVGGATNEKLF
>TRBV6-1|TRBJ2-7|12
ASSWDRGRREQY
>TRBV11-2|TRBJ1-1|14
ASSLTPGGRNTEAF
>TRBV29-1|TRBJ1-2|13
SVEETRGRGYGYT
>TRBV2|TRBJ2-3|13
ASSVAGTYTDTQY
>TRBV29-1|TRBJ1-6|10
SVGGGNSPLH
>TRBV2|TRBJ2-3|12
ASSLSQFTDTQY
>TRBV6-5|TRBJ2-1|14
ASSYRRQADYNEQF
>TRBV6-5|TRBJ1-5|11
ASSRTGNQPQH
>TRBV2|TRBJ1-2|19
ASRATGTGTKEGLGNYGHT
>TRBV4-1|TRBJ1-6|13
ASSQRGQGDSPLH
>TRBV5-8|TRBJ1-2|11
ASSLEQNYGYT
>TRBV19|TRBJ1-5|13
ASRRGHGGNQPQH
>TRBV18|TRBJ1-1|14
ASSPNPTGLGNEAF
>TRBV10-3|TRBJ1-6|12
ATSTGTANSPLH
>TRBV5-6|TRBJ1-1|12
ASSIGQGNTEAF
>TRBV19|TRBJ1-1|15
ASRTGTGSTMNTEAF
>TRBV2|TRBJ2-4|13
ASSTDVLAKNIQY
>TRBV18|TRBJ1-3|12
ASSPELSGNTIY
>TRBV9|TRBJ2-3|13
ASSVGGLDRDTQY
>TRBV6-6|TRBJ2-7|12
ASSYRQFSYEQY
>TRBV29-1|TRBJ2-1|11
SVPGWGVNEQF
>TRBV5-6|TRBJ1-5|12
ASSFTGAPGAQH
>TRBV4-3|TRBJ2-7|12
ASSQGRTGYEQY